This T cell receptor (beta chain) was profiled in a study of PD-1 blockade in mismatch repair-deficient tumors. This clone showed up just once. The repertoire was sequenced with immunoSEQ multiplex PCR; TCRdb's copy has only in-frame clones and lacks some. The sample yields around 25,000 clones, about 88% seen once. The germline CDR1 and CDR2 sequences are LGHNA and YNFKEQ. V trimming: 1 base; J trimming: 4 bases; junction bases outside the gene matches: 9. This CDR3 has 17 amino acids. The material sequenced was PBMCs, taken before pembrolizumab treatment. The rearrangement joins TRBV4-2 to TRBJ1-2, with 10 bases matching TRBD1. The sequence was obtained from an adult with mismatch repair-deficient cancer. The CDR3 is CASSQVDVTGGGYGYTF. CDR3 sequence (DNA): TGTGCCAGCAGCCAAGTCGATGTGACAGGGGGCGGCTATGGCTACACCTTC.